This TCR beta chain was sequenced for a study of radiotherapy plus CTLA-4 blockade in lung cancer. Per the germline V gene, CDR1 is MDHEN and CDR2 is SYDVKM. The CDR3 consists of 18 residues. Deletions cut 5 bases from V and 1 base from J, with 23 bases between. TCRdb's table, derived via immunoSEQ multiplex PCR, lists solely in-frame clones and lacks some. The table lists about 26,000 clones, about four fifths of them singletons. The chain is built from TRBV28 and TRBJ1-1, with D possibly TRBD1 on 6 matching bases. This material consisted of peripheral blood, taken from a patient treated with radiotherapy plus ipilimumab. The clonotype comes from a human donor with non-small cell lung cancer that progressed on radiotherapy plus ipilimumab. The CDR3 spells CASSTPRTVLGGNTEAFF. The CDR3 DNA follows: TGTGCCAGCAGTACCCCTAGGACAGTCCTCGGGGGGAACACTGAAGCTTTCTTT. Supplemented by reference TRBV28 and TRBJ1-1, the full variable domain reads DVKVTQSSRYLVKRTGEKVFLECVQDMDHENMFWYRQDPGLGLRLIYFSYDVKMKEKGDIPEGYSVSREKKERFSLILESASTNQTSMYLCASSTPRTVLGGNTEAFFGQGTRLTVV.